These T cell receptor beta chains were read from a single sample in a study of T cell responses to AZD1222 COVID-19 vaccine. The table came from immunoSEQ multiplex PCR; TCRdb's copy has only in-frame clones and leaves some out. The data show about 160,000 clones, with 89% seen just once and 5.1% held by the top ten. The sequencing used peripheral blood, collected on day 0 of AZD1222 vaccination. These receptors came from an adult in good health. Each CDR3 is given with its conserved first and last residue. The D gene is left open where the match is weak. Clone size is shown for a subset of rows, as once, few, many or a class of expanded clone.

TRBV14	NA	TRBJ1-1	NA	TGTGCCAGCAGCCAAGATGGAATTTGGGGCAACACTGAAGCTTTCTTT	CASSQDGIWGNTEAFF
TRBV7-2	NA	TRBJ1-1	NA	TGTGCCAGCAGCTTAATGTGGAACACTGAAGCTTTCTTT	CASSLMWNTEAFF
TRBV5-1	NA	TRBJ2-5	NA	TGCGCCAGCAGCTCGGGCCGGCTAACGGAAGAGACCCAGTACTTC	CASSSGRLTEETQYF
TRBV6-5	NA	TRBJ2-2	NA	TGTGCCAGCAGACCGGGCAGCACCGGGGAGCTGTTTTTT	CASRPGSTGELFF
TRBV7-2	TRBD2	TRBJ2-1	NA	TGTGCCAGCAGCTTCCTAGCGGGAGTATACAATGAGCAGTTCTTC	CASSFLAGVYNEQFF
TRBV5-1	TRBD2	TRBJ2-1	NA	TGCGCCAGCAGCTTGATGGAGCTAGCGGGAGTTAACAATGAGCAGTTCTTC	CASSLMELAGVNNEQFF
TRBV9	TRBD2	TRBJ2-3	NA	TGTGCCAGCAGCGTAGCAGCACTAGCGGGCGAAGGGGCTCCGGATACGCAGTATTTT	CASSVAALAGEGAPDTQYF
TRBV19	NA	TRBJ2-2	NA	TGTGCCAGTAGTATCAGCGTTTCCGGAGCAGGGCCCACCGGGGAGCTGTTTTTT	CASSISVSGAGPTGELFF
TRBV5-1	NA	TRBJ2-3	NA	TGCGCCAGCAGCCGATCGTCACTAGGCCGTGTAGATACGCAGTATTTT	CASSRSSLGRVDTQYF
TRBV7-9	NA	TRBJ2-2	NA	TGTGCCAGCAGCTTAGTATCTTTACTCGGGGCCGGGGAGCTGTTTTTT	CASSLVSLLGAGELFF
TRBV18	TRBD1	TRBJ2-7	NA	TGTGCCAGCTCACCTGACGGGACAGGGGTGCACGAGCAGTACTTC	CASSPDGTGVHEQYF
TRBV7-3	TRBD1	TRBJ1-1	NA	TGTGCCAGCAGCGCCCCCGGGACAGAAAGGGAAGCTTTCTTT	CASSAPGTEREAFF
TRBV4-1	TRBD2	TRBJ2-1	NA	TGCGCCAGCAGCCAAGAGGGTAGCGGGAGGACCAATGAGCAGTTCTTC	CASSQEGSGRTNEQFF
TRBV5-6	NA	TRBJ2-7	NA	TGTGCCAGCAGCTTGGCCGGGCGGACGGATGCCTACGAGCAGTACTTC	CASSLAGRTDAYEQYF
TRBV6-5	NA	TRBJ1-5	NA	TGTGCCAGCAGTTACTCGGGGATCGGGAGTAATCAGCCCCAGCATTTT	CASSYSGIGSNQPQHF
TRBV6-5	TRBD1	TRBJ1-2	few	TGTGCCAGCAGGAGGGACAGCTCCTATGGCTACACCTTC	CASRRDSSYGYTF
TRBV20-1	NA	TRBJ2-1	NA	TGCAGTGCTACCAATGAGCAGTTCTTC	CSATNEQFF
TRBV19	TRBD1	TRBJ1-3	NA	TGTGCCAGTAGTACTCGACAGGGGGCAACTGGAAACACCATATATTTT	CASSTRQGATGNTIYF